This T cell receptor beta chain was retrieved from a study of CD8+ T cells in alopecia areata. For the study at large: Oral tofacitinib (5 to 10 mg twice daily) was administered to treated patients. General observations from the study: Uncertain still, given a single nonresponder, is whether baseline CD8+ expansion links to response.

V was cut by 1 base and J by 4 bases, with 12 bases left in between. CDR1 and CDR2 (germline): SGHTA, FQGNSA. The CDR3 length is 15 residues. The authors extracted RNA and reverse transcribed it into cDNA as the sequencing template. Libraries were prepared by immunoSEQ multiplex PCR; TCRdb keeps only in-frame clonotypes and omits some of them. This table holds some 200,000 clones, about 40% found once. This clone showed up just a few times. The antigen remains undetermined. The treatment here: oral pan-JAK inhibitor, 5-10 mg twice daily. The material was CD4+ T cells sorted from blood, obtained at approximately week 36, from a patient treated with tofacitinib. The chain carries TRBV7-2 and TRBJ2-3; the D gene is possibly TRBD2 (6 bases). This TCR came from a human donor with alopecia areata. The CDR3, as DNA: TGTGCCAGCAGCTTAGGGCTGACTAGTGCAGATACGCAGTATTTT. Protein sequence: CASSLGLTSADTQYF.